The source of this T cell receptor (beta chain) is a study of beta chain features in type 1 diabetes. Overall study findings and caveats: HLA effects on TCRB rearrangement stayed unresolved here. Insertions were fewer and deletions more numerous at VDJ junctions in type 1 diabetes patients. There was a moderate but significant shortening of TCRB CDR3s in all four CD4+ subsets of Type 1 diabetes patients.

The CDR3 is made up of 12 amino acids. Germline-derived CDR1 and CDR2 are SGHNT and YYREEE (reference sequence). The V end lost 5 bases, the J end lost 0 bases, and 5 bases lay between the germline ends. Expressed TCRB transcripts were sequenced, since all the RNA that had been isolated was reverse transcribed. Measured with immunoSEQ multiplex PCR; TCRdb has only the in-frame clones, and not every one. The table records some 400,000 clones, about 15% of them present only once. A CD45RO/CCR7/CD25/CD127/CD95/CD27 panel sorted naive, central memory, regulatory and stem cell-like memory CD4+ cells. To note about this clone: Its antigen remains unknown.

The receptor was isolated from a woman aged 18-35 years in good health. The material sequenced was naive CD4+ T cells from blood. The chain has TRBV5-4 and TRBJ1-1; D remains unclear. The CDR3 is CASRQMNTEAFF. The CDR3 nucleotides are TGTGCCAGCAGGCAGATGAACACTGAAGCTTTCTTT.